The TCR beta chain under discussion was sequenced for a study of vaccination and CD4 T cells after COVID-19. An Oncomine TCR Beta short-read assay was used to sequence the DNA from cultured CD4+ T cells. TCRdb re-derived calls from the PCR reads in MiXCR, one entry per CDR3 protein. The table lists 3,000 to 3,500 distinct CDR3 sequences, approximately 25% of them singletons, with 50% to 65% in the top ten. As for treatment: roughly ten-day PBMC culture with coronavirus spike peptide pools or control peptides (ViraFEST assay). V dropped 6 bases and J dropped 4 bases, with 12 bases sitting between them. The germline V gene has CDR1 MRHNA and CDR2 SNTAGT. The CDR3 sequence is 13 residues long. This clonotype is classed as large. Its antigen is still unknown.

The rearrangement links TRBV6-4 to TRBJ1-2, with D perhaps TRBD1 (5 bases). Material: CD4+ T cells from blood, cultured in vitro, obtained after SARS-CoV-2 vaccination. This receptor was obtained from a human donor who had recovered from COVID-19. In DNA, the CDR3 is TGTGCCAGCAGGAAAGACGGGGCCTATGGCTACACCTTC. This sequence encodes CASRKDGAYGYTF.